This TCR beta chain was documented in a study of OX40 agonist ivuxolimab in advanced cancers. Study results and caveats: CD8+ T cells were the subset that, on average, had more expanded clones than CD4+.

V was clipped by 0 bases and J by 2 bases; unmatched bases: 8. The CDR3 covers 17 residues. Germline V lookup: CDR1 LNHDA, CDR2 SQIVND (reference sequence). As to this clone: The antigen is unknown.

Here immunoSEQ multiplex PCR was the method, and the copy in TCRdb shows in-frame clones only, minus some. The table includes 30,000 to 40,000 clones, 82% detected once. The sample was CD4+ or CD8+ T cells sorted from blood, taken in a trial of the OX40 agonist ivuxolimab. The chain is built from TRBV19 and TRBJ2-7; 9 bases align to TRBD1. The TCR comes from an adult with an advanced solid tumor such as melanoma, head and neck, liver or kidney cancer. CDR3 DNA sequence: TGTGCCAGTAGTATAGATAATAATGGGGACAGGGCCTACGAGCAGTACTTC. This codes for CASSIDNNGDRAYEQYF.